The source of this T cell receptor beta chain is a study of blood T cell repertoires in COVID-19 (dated by TCRdb to 2018 to 2021). Concerning the study at large: Collaborator samples came from the United States, Italy and Spain and covered acute and convalescent phases of COVID-19. The material from the prospective study consisted of cDNA or gDNA derived from T cells, B-cell-depleted T cells, or PBMCs. Subjects who had been exposed to COVID-19, were actively infected with it, or had recovered from it provided the deeply sampled blood TCRbeta repertoires that made up the dataset. A freely available public database, intended as a resource for researchers studying the immune response to SARS-CoV-2, is where the repertoires were released. The samples were drawn from the first 160 participants of the ongoing ImmuneRACE study and from 950 to 1,500 subjects provided by 6 global collaborators. A de-identified subject ID, COVID-19 status, age in years and sex were almost always included in the sample metadata. HLA class I and class II types, where available, came from metadata supplied by the sample provider rather than from assay-based typing. The research as a whole found: The quantity of clinical and demographic metadata differed by source and by participant and was supplied without curation.

Whole blood was collected in K2EDTA tubes by collaborating institutions according to the institutions' own protocols. Collaborator samples were shipped for TCRbeta analysis as frozen whole blood, isolated PBMCs, or DNA extracted from either sample type. About this clone itself: Its antigen is not yet known. No base-level quality is on record; no much larger clone is a single base apart.

TCRbeta CDR3 regions were amplified from genomic DNA using the immunoSEQ Assay, a bias-controlled multiplex PCR. The paper's processing steps were these. The number of nucleated cells in each sample was estimated from the amplification of reference gene primers within the assay. To quantify the absolute abundance of each unique TCRbeta CDR3 rearrangement, sequence reads were collapsed and filtered. For each sample, productive Simpson clonality was calculated as the square root of Simpson's diversity index over productive rearrangements. In TCRdb, the immuneACCESS table is reduced to in-frame sequences with V and J assigned. These tables do not hold every clone; where another copy was compared, an unresolved V gene accounts for under half, and the others remain unexplained. V and J calls and clone size are given by that table; D and trimming were obtained from the DNA. The sample yields under 150,000 clones; roughly 82% were counted once. The top ten clones comprise roughly 14% of the sample.

For this chain, trimming is 0 bases at the V end and 5 bases at the J end, and the number of junction bases without a gene match is 15. Via the germline V gene, CDR1 is SGDLS and CDR2 YYNGEE. The CDR3 measures 18 amino acids from cysteine to phenylalanine. The retained sequence is limited to the CDR3, 54 bases, with the frame set at the first base. The rearranged segments are TRBV9 and TRBJ1-2; 8 nucleotides in the junction match TRBD1. The sequence was collected from a man aged 80 or over with acute or convalescent COVID-19. Sequenced sample: peripheral blood. DNA sequence: TGTGCCAGCAGCGTAGATCGAGGACAGGGAATGGGGGCTTATGGCTACACCTTC. Translated, it gives CASSVDRGQGMGAYGYTF.